The 32 T cell receptor beta chains in this list originate from one sample, sequenced in a study of CD4 and CD8 cells across lung adenocarcinoma regions (dated by TCRdb to about 2018). Library creation used PCR. For sequencing, a HiSeq X Ten was employed. The public reads were quality trimmed at Q25 with fastp and then assembled into clones with MiXCR by TCRdb, keeping productive beta chains. Each entry is one CDR3 protein sequence, shown with its most common DNA and genes. For this sample there are some 25,000 distinct CDR3 sequences; 53% appear just once. The ten top clones hold approximately 46% of the sample. Sequencing input: CD8+ T cells from the center of a lung tumor. This specimen's cell subset or site label, interpreted: tumor center region. The receptors originated from a male donor with lung adenocarcinoma. The CD4 and CD8 labels of this study may be unreliable.

At least ten counts were recorded for this clonotype. A much larger clone differs by one base, so this may be a read error. V is TRBV12-3 or TRBV12-4 and J is TRBJ2-1; D not certain. V shed 7 bases and J shed 10 bases, with 17 bases lying between them. The CDR3 is 13 residues long. CDR3 coding DNA: TGTGCCAGCAAGATAGAGCTAGGCTACGAGCAGTTCTTC. Protein product: CASKIELGYEQFF.

The chain employs TRBV27 and TRBJ2-5, with D perhaps assigned TRBD1 or TRBD2 (6 bases each). This CDR3 is built from 15 residues. V was clipped by 11 bases and J by 1 base, with 20 bases between them. In germline, CDR1 is MNHEY, CDR2 SMNVEV (reference sequence). The CDR3 loop reads CAGGPAGGAQETQYF. The DNA for the CDR3 is TGTGCCGGGGGGCCCGCGGGTGGGGCCCAAGAGACCCAGTACTTC.

This chain uses TRBV10-3 with TRBJ2-5; 11 positions match TRBD2. The tail of the sequence fits TRBJ2-7 better, so the J call may be wrong. The CDR3 runs to 13 residues. Germline values: CDR1 ENHRY, CDR2 SYGVKD. The DNA of the CDR3 is TGTGCCCAGACACTAGCGGGAGCACTCGAGCAGTACTTC. Residues: CAQTLAGALEQYF.

The chain is built from TRBV6-1 and TRBJ2-1; TRBD2 might be the D (7 bases). With the DNA end fitting TRBJ2-7 better, the J assignment may be wrong. The CDR3 extends over 16 amino acids. Looked up from germline, CDR1 is MNHNS and CDR2 is SASEGT. The DNA for the CDR3 is TGTGCCAGCGCGGGGGCCGGGGGCCGGGATGGAGAGACGCAGTACTTC. This codes for CASAGAGGRDGETQYF.

In this sample, this clonotype turned up a few times. The chain has TRBV5-1 and TRBJ2-5; a possible D gene is TRBD1 (5 bases). Trimming took off 4 bases at V and 5 bases at J, with 18 bases between the two ends. Germline V gene lookup returns CDR1 SGHRS and CDR2 YFSETQ. The CDR3 totals 15 residues. The CDR3, as DNA: TGCGCCAGCAGCGTTGTACCGGACATCGAGGAGACCCAGTACTTC. It codes for CASSVVPDIEETQYF.

This clonotype was detected ten times or more. This rearrangement joins TRBV27 to TRBJ2-1; TRBD2 aligns across 7 bases. The J call may be wrong; the DNA end is better matched by TRBJ2-7. CDR3 length: 18 residues. Germline V gene lookup returns CDR1 MNHEY and CDR2 SMNVEV (reference sequence). CDR3 in DNA: TGTGCCAGCAGTTTATCTGGGGGGGGGAGACTAGTTTCCCACGAGCAGTACTTC. Translating gives CASSLSGGGRLVSHEQYF.

This clonotype occurred many times. The chain is built from TRBV6-1 and TRBJ2-5, with D possibly being TRBD2 (6 bases). Germline V gene data show CDR1 as MNHNS and CDR2 as SASEGT. The CDR3 length is 15 residues. With 4 bases removed from V and 11 bases from J, the gap between germline ends came to 23 bases. CDR3 coding DNA: TGTGCCAGCAGTGTTGGTAGCGGACCCTTCATTGAGCAGTACTTC. Protein sequence: CASSVGSGPFIEQYF.

The chain carries TRBV5-1 and TRBJ2-5; D ambiguous. With 7 bases removed from V and 1 base from J, the gap between germline ends came to 17 bases. There are 15 residues in the CDR3. Germline loops: CDR1 SGHRS, CDR2 YFSETQ. The chain's CDR3 is CASQHWDLSQETQYF. CDR3 bases: TGCGCCAGCCAACATTGGGATCTATCCCAAGAGACCCAGTACTTC.

This clonotype was detected many times. A single base separates this from a much larger clone, so it may be a read error. V gene TRBV6-5 combines with J gene TRBJ2-1; either TRBD1 or TRBD2 may fit D (5 bases each). The CDR3 runs 13 residues. CDR1 MNHEY and CDR2 SVGAGI come from the germline V gene. The germline V and J ends were trimmed by 6 bases and 13 bases, with 19 bases remaining between them. The CDR3 sequence: CASSGPLGETQFF. CDR3 DNA: TGTGCCAGCAGCGGGCCCCTAGGGGAGACCCAGTTCTTC.

This clonotype was observed a few times. The chain recombines TRBV14 with TRBJ2-3; weak D call: TRBD2 (6 bases). The CDR3 loop spans 14 amino acids. Trimming removed 4 bases from V and 8 bases from J, with 16 bases in between. Germline-derived CDR1 and CDR2 are SGHDN and FVKESK. CDR3 in DNA: TGTGCCAGCAGCCTCGGCGGGGCCCCGGGTACGCAGTATTTT. Translating gives CASSLGGAPGTQYF.

This chain joins TRBV6-1 and TRBJ2-3, with D possibly being TRBD1 or TRBD2 (5 bases each). The V gene lost 6 bases and the J gene lost 9 bases, with 13 bases spanning the gap. Per germline, CDR1 MNHNS and CDR2 SASEGT. CDR3 length: 12 residues. For the CDR3, the DNA is TGTGCCAGCAGCGCTCGCTGGGACACGCAGTATTTT. It yields the protein CASSARWDTQYF.

The chain recombines TRBV28 with TRBJ2-4; D may correspond to TRBD1 or TRBD2 (6 bases each). Germline lookup yields CDR1 MDHEN and CDR2 SYDVKM. The CDR3 covers 16 residues. The DNA for the CDR3 is TGTGTTTGCAGTGGCTTCGGGGGCGGGGCCAAAAACACCCAGTACTTC. It specifies CVCSGFGGGAKNTQYF.

This clonotype has ten or more counts. The rearrangement uses TRBV15 and TRBJ2-3; D gene uncertain. This CDR3 contains 15 residues. The V gene lost 0 bases and the J gene lost 2 bases, with 9 bases spanning the gap. CDR1 is LNHNV, CDR2 YYDKDF, per germline (reference sequence). CDR3 residues: CATSRDGGHTDTQYF. CDR3 sequence (DNA): TGTGCCACCAGCAGAGATGGTGGGCACACAGATACGCAGTATTTT.

The genes are TRBV6-1 and TRBJ2-4; TRBD2 is a possible D gene (6 bases). The CDR3 totals 15 residues. The germline gives CDR1 MNHNS, CDR2 SASEGT. V lost 4 bases and J lost 2, with 12 bases in between. The CDR3 here is CASSGSSGTKNIQYF. CDR3 bases: TGTGCCAGCAGTGGTAGTAGCGGAACCAAAAACATTCAGTACTTC.

This clonotype was detected ten times or more. The V call is TRBV6-1, the J call TRBJ2-5, with D perhaps assigned TRBD1 or TRBD2 (5 bases each). V was shortened by 7 bases and J by 11 bases, with 29 bases between the two germline ends. Germline CDR1 is MNHNS and CDR2 is SASEGT. CDR3 length: 16 residues. CDR3 coding DNA: TGTGCCAGCATATTCAGGGCTCACCCCATTCCCGGGGAGCAGTACTTC. It encodes CASIFRAHPIPGEQYF.

The chain recombines TRBV7-2 with TRBJ1-5; D is undetermined. The CDR3 has 13 residues. V lost 0 bases to trimming and J lost 7 bases, with 7 bases between them. Germline V gene lookup returns CDR1 SGHTA and CDR2 FQGNSA. CDR3 loop: CASSLADGQPQHF. DNA for the CDR3: TGTGCCAGCAGCTTAGCGGACGGACAGCCCCAGCATTTT.

The rearrangement joins TRBV6-1 to TRBJ2-1, with 8 bases identical to TRBD2. Germline CDR1 is MNHNS and CDR2 is SASEGT. V shed 4 bases and J 0 bases; nucleotides not matched to a gene: 8. The CDR3 extends over 17 amino acids. This CDR3 is CASSVSLRGASYNEQFF. CDR3 DNA sequence: TGTGCCAGCAGTGTATCTTTGCGGGGGGCCTCCTACAATGAGCAGTTCTTC.

This clonotype has only a few counts. This chain connects TRBV6-1 to TRBJ2-1; no clear D. The DNA end lines up better with TRBJ2-7; the J call may be wrong. Germline loops: CDR1 MNHNS, CDR2 SASEGT. The CDR3 extends over 13 amino acids. The CDR3 loop reads CATYSALTYEQYF. The DNA for the CDR3 is TGTGCCACCTATAGTGCTCTAACCTACGAGCAGTACTTC.

This sequence joins TRBV6-1 and TRBJ2-1; 8 nucleotides agree with TRBD2. This CDR3 is 14 amino acids long. Germline CDR1 reads MNHNS; CDR2 reads SASEGT. Germline trimming cut 5 bases from V and 10 bases from J; bases unmatched to any gene: 10. CDR3 nucleotide sequence: TGTGCCAGCAGTCCTTGGGGCGGGAGGAAAGAGCAGTTCTTC. Translating gives CASSPWGGRKEQFF.

The J gene is TRBJ2-4, the V gene TRBV10-1, with 7 nucleotides matching TRBD2. This CDR3 contains 14 residues. Germline loops: CDR1 WNHNN, CDR2 SYGVQD (reference sequence). CDR3 sequence: CARSGGGDEDTQYF. The CDR3 region has the DNA TGCGCGAGGAGTGGGGGGGGTGACGAAGACACTCAGTACTTC.

This sequence joins TRBV6-4 and TRBJ2-4; D is possibly TRBD1 or TRBD2 (5 bases each). From germline, CDR1 is MRHNA and CDR2 SNTAGT. The length of the CDR3 is 14 residues. The CDR3 DNA follows: TGTGGCGGCAGGGAGCTAGGGGCCAAAGACACTCAGTACTTC. Translated, it gives CGGRELGAKDTQYF.

This rearrangement joins TRBV6-1 to TRBJ2-1; TRBD2 agrees at 13 bases. The CDR3 runs to 15 residues. With 5 bases clipped from V and 6 bases from J, the junction kept 4 bases outside the gene matches. Germline loops: CDR1 MNHNS, CDR2 SASEGT. Here the CDR3 DNA reads TGTGCCAGCAGTAAAGGGACTAGCGGGACCAATGAGCAGTTCTTC. It yields the protein CASSKGTSGTNEQFF.

This chain joins TRBV20-1 and TRBJ2-1; no clear D gene. TRBJ2-7 explains the end of the DNA better; the J call may be wrong. Germline V gives CDR1 DFQATT, CDR2 SNEGSKA (reference sequence). The CDR3 length is 12 residues. The chain's CDR3 is CSAIPGFDEQYF. Written as DNA, the CDR3 is TGCAGTGCTATCCCTGGATTCGACGAGCAGTACTTC.

This clonotype has a count of ten or more. The chain employs TRBV6-1 and TRBJ2-2; unclear D gene. The CDR3 consists of 16 residues. V was cut by 1 base and J by 6 bases, with 15 bases left in between. Per germline, CDR1 MNHNS and CDR2 SASEGT. The CDR3, as DNA: TGTGCCAGCAGTGAAGTCCCGGTGCAGCTGCCCGGGGAGCTGTTTTTT. It is translated as CASSEVPVQLPGELFF.

The chain combines TRBV9 with TRBJ1-6; possibly TRBD1 for D (5 bases). V was shortened by 0 bases and J by 8 bases, with 9 bases between the two germline ends. The V gene's germline CDR1 is SGDLS and CDR2 YYNGEE. The CDR3 loop spans 14 amino acids. CDR3 sequence reads: CASSVGGFDSPLHF. The CDR3 DNA reads TGTGCCAGCAGCGTAGGGGGGTTCGATTCACCCCTCCACTTT.

With respect to this clonotype: At one end the junction does not follow the germline gene, possibly because of a read error. The chain carries TRBV7-3 and TRBJ2-5, with D possibly being TRBD1 or TRBD2 (7 bases each). The CDR3 is made up of 16 amino acids. Germline V gives CDR1 SGHTA, CDR2 FQGTGA. As DNA, the CDR3 is TGTGCCAGCAGGGCAGGGGGGGGCCGGAGGCCAGAGACCCAGTATTTC. Its protein product is CASRAGGGRRPETQYF.

Worth noting for this clonotype: One end of the junction does not line up with germline, which may come from a read error. The rearrangement joins TRBV4-1 to TRBJ2-4; tentative D call: TRBD2 (6 bases). The CDR3 totals 15 residues. The V gene's germline CDR1 is MGHRA and CDR2 YSYEKL. CDR3: CGSSPGLWATDTQYF. CDR3 coding DNA: TGCGGCAGCAGCCCGGGACTCTGGGCCACAGACACGCAGTACTTT.

This clonotype has a count of ten or more. This chain joins TRBV28 and TRBJ1-2, with D unclear. The germline CDR1 and CDR2 sequences are MDHEN and SYDVKM. The V and J ends lost 5 bases and 8 bases respectively, with 12 bases between them. This CDR3 contains 12 residues. This chain's CDR3 is CASSRFEGGYTF. DNA of the CDR3: TGTGCCAGCAGTAGATTTGAGGGAGGCTACACCTTC.

The V call is TRBV27, the J call TRBJ2-2; unclear D gene. Germline CDR1 is MNHEY and CDR2 is SMNVEV (reference sequence). This CDR3 comprises 16 residues. V was pared by 2 bases and J by 4 bases, with 14 bases between. The CDR3 nucleotides read TGTGCCAGCAGTTTAGGGCAGCATGTGAGCACCGGGGAGCTGTTTTTT. Protein sequence: CASSLGQHVSTGELFF.

As regards this clonotype: One end of the junction is discordant with germline, which a read error may explain. This chain connects TRBV6-1 to TRBJ2-5, with D possibly being TRBD1 or TRBD2 (5 bases each). CDR1 and CDR2 (germline): MNHNS, SASEGT. This CDR3 is built from 15 residues. This CDR3 is CARGVAGGDTETQYF. In nucleotides, the CDR3 is TGTGCCAGGGGGGTGGCTGGCGGTGACACAGAGACCCAGTATTTC.

This clonotype showed up just a few times. The J gene is TRBJ2-7, the V gene TRBV20-1, with TRBD2 matching 7 bases. The trim removed 4 bases at V and 3 bases at J, leaving 6 bases unmatched. Germline loops: CDR1 DFQATT, CDR2 SNEGSKA (reference sequence). The CDR3 consists of 13 residues. In nucleotides, the CDR3 is TGCAGTGCTATCCCGGGAGGCCACTACGAGCAGTACTTC. This sequence encodes CSAIPGGHYEQYF.

By share, this clonotype counts as medium-sized. The chain uses TRBV6-1 and TRBJ2-3, with TRBD1 matching over 10 bases. Germline lookup yields CDR1 MNHNS and CDR2 SASEGT. This CDR3 region has 15 residues. J gave up 1 base and V 3 bases, and 1 base lay outside the gene matches. The CDR3: CASSEGQGRTDTQYF. The CDR3 DNA follows: TGTGCCAGCAGTGAGGGACAGGGGCGCACAGATACGCAGTATTTT.